The present TCR beta chain was sequenced within a study of cytomegalovirus exposure and HLA in healthy donors. The CDR3 is 15 amino acids. V gave up 5 bases and J gave up 1 base, with 14 bases separating them. Germline values: CDR1 SEHNR, CDR2 FQNEAQ (reference sequence). This clone is a singleton in its sample. Its antigen is unknown. Study observations and caveats: The investigators catalogued 150 to 200 TCR beta chains as cytomegalovirus-associated.

60 Vbeta and 13 Jbeta primers were used in PCR. Sequencing was performed with immunoSEQ multiplex PCR; in TCRdb, only in-frame clones are kept and a portion is missing. The sample yields approximately 170,000 clones, approximately 71% seen once. The rearrangement links TRBV7-9 to TRBJ1-1; D is unclear. Sample: PBMCs. The receptor comes from a woman younger than 30 in good health and CMV-seropositive. CDR3 amino acids: CASSPVDGPNTEAFF. DNA for the CDR3: TGTGCCAGCAGCCCGGTGGATGGGCCGAACACTGAAGCTTTCTTT.